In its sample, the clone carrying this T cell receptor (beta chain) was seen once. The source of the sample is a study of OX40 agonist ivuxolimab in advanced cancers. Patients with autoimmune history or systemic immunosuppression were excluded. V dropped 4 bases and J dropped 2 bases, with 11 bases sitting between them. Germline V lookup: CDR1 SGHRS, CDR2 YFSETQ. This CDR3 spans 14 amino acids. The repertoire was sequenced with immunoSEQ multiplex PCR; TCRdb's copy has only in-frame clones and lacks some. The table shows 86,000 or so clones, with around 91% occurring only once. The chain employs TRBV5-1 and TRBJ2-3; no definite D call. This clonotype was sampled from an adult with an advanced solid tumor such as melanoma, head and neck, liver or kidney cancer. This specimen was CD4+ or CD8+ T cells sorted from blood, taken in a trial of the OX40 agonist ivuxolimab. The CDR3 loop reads CASSRGSNTDTQYF. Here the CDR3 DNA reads TGCGCCAGCAGCCGTGGGTCTAACACAGATACGCAGTATTTT.